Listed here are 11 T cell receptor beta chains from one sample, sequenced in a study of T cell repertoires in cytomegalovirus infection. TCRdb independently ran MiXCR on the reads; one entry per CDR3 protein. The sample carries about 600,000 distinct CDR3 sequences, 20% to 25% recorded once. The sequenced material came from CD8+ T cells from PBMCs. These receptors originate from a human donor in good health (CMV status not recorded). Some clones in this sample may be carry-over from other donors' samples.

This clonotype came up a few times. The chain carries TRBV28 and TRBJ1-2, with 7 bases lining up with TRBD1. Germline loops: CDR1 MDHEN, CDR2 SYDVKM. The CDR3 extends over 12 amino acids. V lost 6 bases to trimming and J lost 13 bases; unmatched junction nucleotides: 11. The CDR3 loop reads CASSQQGPTGTF. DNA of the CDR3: TGTGCCAGCAGCCAACAGGGGCCTACGGGCACCTTC.

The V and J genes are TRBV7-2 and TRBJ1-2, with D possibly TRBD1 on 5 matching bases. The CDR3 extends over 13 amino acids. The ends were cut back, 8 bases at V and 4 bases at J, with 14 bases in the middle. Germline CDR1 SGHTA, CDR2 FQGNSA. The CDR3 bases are TGTGCCAGCGGCTCCGGGGCTTCCTATGGCTACACCTTC. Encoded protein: CASGSGASYGYTF.

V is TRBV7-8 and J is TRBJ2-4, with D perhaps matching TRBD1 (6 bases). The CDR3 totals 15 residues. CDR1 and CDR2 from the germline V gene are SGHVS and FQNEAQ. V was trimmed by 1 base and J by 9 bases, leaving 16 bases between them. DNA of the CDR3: TGTGCCAGCAGCTTAGACCACAGGGCAGGCGTCATTCAGTACTTC. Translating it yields CASSLDHRAGVIQYF.

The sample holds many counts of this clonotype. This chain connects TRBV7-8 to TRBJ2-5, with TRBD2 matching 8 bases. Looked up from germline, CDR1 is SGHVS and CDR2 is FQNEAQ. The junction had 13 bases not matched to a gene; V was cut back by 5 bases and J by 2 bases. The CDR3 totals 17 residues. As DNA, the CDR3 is TGTGCCAGCAGCCTATGGGGTAGCGGGGTCGGGCAAGAGACCCAGTACTTC. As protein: CASSLWGSGVGQETQYF.

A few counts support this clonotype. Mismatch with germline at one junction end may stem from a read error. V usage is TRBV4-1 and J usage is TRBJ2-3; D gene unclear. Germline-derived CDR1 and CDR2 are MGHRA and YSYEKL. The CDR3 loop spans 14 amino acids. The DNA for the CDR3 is TGCGCCAGCACCCAAAATTTGGGCACAGATACGCAGTATTTT. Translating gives CASTQNLGTDTQYF.

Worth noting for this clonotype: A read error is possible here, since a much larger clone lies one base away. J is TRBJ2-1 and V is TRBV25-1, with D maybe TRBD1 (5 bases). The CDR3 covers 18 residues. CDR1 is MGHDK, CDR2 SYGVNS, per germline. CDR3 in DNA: TGTGTCAGCAGTGAATATTTTAGGGGCGCGAGCTCCTACAATGAGCAGTTCTTC. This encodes CVSSEYFRGASSYNEQFF.

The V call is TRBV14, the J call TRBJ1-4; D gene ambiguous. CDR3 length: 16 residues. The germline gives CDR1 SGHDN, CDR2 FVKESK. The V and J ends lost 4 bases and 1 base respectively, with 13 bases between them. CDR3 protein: CASSPLESGTNEKLFF. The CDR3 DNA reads TGTGCCAGCAGCCCCCTCGAATCGGGAACTAATGAAAAACTGTTTTTT.

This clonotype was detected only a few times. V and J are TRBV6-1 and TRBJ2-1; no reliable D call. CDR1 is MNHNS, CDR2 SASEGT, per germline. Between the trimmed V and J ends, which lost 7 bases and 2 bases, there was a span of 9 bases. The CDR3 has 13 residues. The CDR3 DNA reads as TGTGCCAGCACAGGACCGACCTACAATGAGCAGTTCTTC. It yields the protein CASTGPTYNEQFF.

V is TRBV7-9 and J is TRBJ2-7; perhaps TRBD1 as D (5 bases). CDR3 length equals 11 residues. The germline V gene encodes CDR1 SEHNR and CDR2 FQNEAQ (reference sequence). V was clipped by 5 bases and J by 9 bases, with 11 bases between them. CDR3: CASSAGHGQYF. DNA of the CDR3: TGTGCCAGCAGCGCAGGGCATGGGCAGTACTTC. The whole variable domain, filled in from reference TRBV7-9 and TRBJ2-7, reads DTGVSQNPRHKITKRGQNVTFRCDPISEHNRLYWYRQTLGQGPEFLTYFQNEAQLEKSRLLSDRFSAERPKGSFSTLEIQRTEQGDSAMYLCASSAGHGQYFGPGTRLTVT.

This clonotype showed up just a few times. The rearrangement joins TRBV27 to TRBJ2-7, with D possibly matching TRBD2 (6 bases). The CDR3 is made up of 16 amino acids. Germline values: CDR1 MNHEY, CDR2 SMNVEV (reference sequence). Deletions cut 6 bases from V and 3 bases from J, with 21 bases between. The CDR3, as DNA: TGTGCCAGCAGGCAGGCCGGCGGAGGGGCCTACTACGAGCAGTACTTC. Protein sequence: CASRQAGGGAYYEQYF.

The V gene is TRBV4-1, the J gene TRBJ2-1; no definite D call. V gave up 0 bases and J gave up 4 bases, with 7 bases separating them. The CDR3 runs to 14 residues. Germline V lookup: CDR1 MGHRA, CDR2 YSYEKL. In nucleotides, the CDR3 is TGCGCCAGCAGCCAAGAAACGGAATACAATGAGCAGTTCTTC. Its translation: CASSQETEYNEQFF.